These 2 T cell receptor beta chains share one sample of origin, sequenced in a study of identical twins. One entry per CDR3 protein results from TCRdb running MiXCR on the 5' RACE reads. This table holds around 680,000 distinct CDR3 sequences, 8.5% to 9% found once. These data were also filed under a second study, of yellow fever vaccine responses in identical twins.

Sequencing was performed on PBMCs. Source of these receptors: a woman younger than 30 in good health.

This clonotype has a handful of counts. CDR3 DNA: TGCAGTGTTGTGACAGGGCAGAACACTGAAGCTTTCTTT. Translation: CSVVTGQNTEAFF. The chain has TRBV20-1 and TRBJ1-1, with TRBD1 identical over 7 bases. V shed 7 bases, J shed 1 base, and the junction held 6 bases outside the gene matches. Germline V lookup: CDR1 DFQATT, CDR2 SNEGSKA (reference sequence). The CDR3 loop spans 13 amino acids.

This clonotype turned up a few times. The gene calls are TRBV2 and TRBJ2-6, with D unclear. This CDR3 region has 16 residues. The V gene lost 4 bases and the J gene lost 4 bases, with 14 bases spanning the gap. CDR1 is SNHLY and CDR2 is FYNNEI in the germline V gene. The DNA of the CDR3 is TGTGCCAGCAGTGCTAGGCTTTCCTCCGGGGCCAACGTCCTGACTTTC. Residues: CASSARLSSGANVLTF. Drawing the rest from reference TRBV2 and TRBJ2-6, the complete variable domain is EPEVTQTPSHQVTQMGQEVILRCVPISNHLYFYWYRQILGQKVEFLVSFYNNEISEKSEIFDDQFSVERPDGSNFTLKIRSTKLEDSAMYFCASSARLSSGANVLTFGAGSRLTVL.